The following is a T cell receptor beta chain sequence with its context. The antigen remains undetermined. The CDR3 is made up of 17 amino acids. Between the trimmed V and J ends, which lost 4 bases and 0 bases, there was a span of 14 bases. Per germline, CDR1 SGHDT and CDR2 YYEEEE. Clones were sequenced by immunoSEQ multiplex PCR, and TCRdb holds only the in-frame ones, with some missing. The sample carries roughly 150,000 clones, 90% recorded once. The data are from a study of T cell responses to AZD1222 COVID-19 vaccine. Study-wide results and caveats: White British donors predominated, females outnumbered males, and clonal diversity was possibly underestimated. Among vaccine-associated CD4 TCRs, coverage spanned spike, with dominance at 160-218 and 743-854.

The chain links TRBV5-6 to TRBJ2-6, with D perhaps matching TRBD1 (6 bases). This clonotype was obtained from an adult in good health. The sample consisted of peripheral blood, taken on day 0 of AZD1222 vaccination. The CDR3 protein is CASSPGVLFSGANVLTF. In nucleotides, the CDR3 is TGTGCCAGCAGCCCAGGGGTCCTCTTCTCTGGGGCCAACGTCCTGACTTTC.